The 16 T cell receptor beta chains given below trace back to one sample, sequenced in a study of T cell changes during pregnancy in multiple sclerosis. Some clones are missing from TCRdb's copy, which holds only in-frame ones; the method was immunoSEQ multiplex PCR. Among 55,000 to 70,000 clones, about nine tenths were seen once, and the ten largest hold 0.35% to 0.45%. The material was CD4+ T cells from peripheral blood mononuclear cells, obtained in the third trimester of pregnancy. The receptor set was obtained from a female donor with multiple sclerosis, enrolled in a pregnancy study.

V gene TRBV6-1 combines with J gene TRBJ1-3; D is undetermined. Trimming left V 10 bases short and J 0 bases short, with 7 bases between. Per the germline V gene, CDR1 is MNHNS and CDR2 is SASEGT. This CDR3 contains 12 residues. The DNA of the CDR3 is TGTGCCACCGACTTCTCTGGAAACACCATATATTTT. Protein product: CATDFSGNTIYF.

The chain carries TRBV4-3 and TRBJ2-2; D unclear. The CDR3 length is 13 residues. CDR1 and CDR2 from the germline V gene are LGHNA and YSLEER. Trimming removed 8 bases from V and 2 bases from J, with 9 bases in between. The CDR3 bases are TGCGCCAGCGCCAGGTATAACACCGGGGAGCTGTTTTTT. Its protein is CASARYNTGELFF.

The rearrangement uses TRBV7-2 and TRBJ1-2, with D possibly matching TRBD1 (6 bases). V was clipped by 2 bases and J by 8 bases, with 12 bases between them. Germline CDR1 and CDR2: SGHTA and FQGNSA. The CDR3 spans 13 residues. The CDR3: CASSLSGARGYTF. Written as DNA, the CDR3 is TGTGCCAGCAGCTTATCAGGGGCGCGAGGCTACACCTTC.

The genes are TRBV5-1 and TRBJ1-2; tentative D call: TRBD1 (6 bases). The CDR3 consists of 13 residues. V shed 0 bases and J shed 8 bases, with 11 bases lying between them. Germline-derived CDR1 and CDR2 are SGHRS and YFSETQ. This CDR3 reads CASSLEQGNGYTF. CDR3 sequence (DNA): TGCGCCAGCAGCTTGGAACAGGGTAACGGCTACACCTTC.

This rearrangement joins TRBV5-4 to TRBJ2-7, with TRBD1 matching 11 bases. The CDR3 is made up of 15 amino acids. CDR1 is SGHNT and CDR2 is YYREEE in the germline V gene (reference sequence). Trimming cost V 0 bases and J 3 bases; bases outside gene matches: 2. CDR3 nucleotide sequence: TGTGCCAGCAGCTTGGGGGGGACAGGGGGCTACGAGCAGTACTTC. It yields the protein CASSLGGTGGYEQYF.

V gene TRBV6-4 combines with J gene TRBJ1-5; weak D call: TRBD1 (5 bases). V shed 0 bases and J shed 2 bases, with 17 bases lying between them. Germline V gene sequence: CDR1 MRHNA, CDR2 SNTAGT. The length of the CDR3 is 18 residues. This CDR3 is CASSDSKQGGGGNQPQHF. CDR3 DNA sequence: TGTGCCAGCAGTGACTCGAAGCAGGGCGGAGGGGGCAATCAGCCCCAGCATTTT.

CDR3 sequence (DNA): TGTGCCAGCAGCTTGACAGGCGATGGGACTGAAGCTTTCTTT. This sequence encodes CASSLTGDGTEAFF. V gene TRBV11-3 combines with J gene TRBJ1-1; D is perhaps TRBD1 (6 bases). V was clipped by 3 bases and J by 5 bases, with 13 bases between them. The germline gives CDR1 SGHNT, CDR2 YENEEA. CDR3 size: 14 residues. The whole variable domain, filled in from reference TRBV11-3 and TRBJ1-1, reads EAGVVQSPRYKIIEKKQPVAFWCNPISGHNTLYWYLQNLGQGPELLIRYENEEAVDDSQLPKDRFSAERLKGVDSTLKIQPAELGDSAVYLCASSLTGDGTEAFFGQGTRLTVV.

The V call is TRBV18, the J call TRBJ2-6; tentatively, D is TRBD1 (6 bases). V lost 2 bases, J lost 4 bases, and 15 bases lay in between. The CDR3 sequence is 17 residues long. Looked up from germline, CDR1 is KGHSH and CDR2 is LQKENI. CDR3 sequence (DNA): TGTGCCAGCTCACCAGGGCCAGGGGCGCTGGGGGCCAACGTCCTGACTTTC. It translates to CASSPGPGALGANVLTF.

This clone has a single count. V and J are TRBV5-1 and TRBJ2-2, with a possible D match to TRBD1 (6 bases). There are 15 residues in the CDR3. In germline, CDR1 is SGHRS, CDR2 YFSETQ. V shed 1 base and J shed 4 bases, with 11 bases lying between them. The CDR3 region has the DNA TGCGCCAGCAGCTTGTCTGGACAGCCCACCGGGGAGCTGTTTTTT. This sequence encodes CASSLSGQPTGELFF.

The chain is built from TRBV30 and TRBJ2-7; 9 bases line up with TRBD1. Germline V gene sequence: CDR1 GTSNPN, CDR2 SVGIG (reference sequence). CDR3 length equals 13 residues. V shed 5 bases and J 5 bases; nucleotides not matched to a gene: 7. The CDR3 protein is CAWESGTGNEQYF. CDR3 nucleotide sequence: TGTGCCTGGGAAAGCGGGACAGGGAACGAGCAGTACTTC. Supplemented by reference TRBV30 and TRBJ2-7, the full variable domain reads SQTIHQWPATLVQPVGSPLSLECTVEGTSNPNLYWYRQAAGRGLQLLFYSVGIGQISSEVPQNLSASRPQDRQFILSSKKLLLSDSGFYLCAWESGTGNEQYFGPGTRLTVT.

This clone came up once. The chain combines TRBV6-4 with TRBJ1-2, with D possibly TRBD1 on 5 matching bases. V was pared by 6 bases and J by 10 bases, with 18 bases between. Germline V gene lookup returns CDR1 MRHNA and CDR2 SNTAGT. The CDR3 is 13 amino acids. The CDR3 nucleotides are TGTGCCAGCAGGGCGGGACCGCCCGGAATCTACACCTTC. It encodes CASRAGPPGIYTF.

The chain combines TRBV30 with TRBJ2-7; D is undetermined. Between the trimmed V and J ends, which lost 0 bases and 0 bases, there was a span of 6 bases. From germline, CDR1 is GTSNPN and CDR2 SVGIG (reference sequence). This CDR3 has 13 amino acids. CDR3 sequence (DNA): TGTGCCTGGAGTGTACGGAGCTCCTACGAGCAGTACTTC. The encoded protein is CAWSVRSSYEQYF.

J is TRBJ2-5 and V is TRBV19; 9 bases agree with TRBD1. With V trimmed by 5 bases and J by 2 bases, 9 bases remained unmatched. This CDR3 comprises 16 residues. Germline lookup yields CDR1 LNHDA and CDR2 SQIVND (reference sequence). The CDR3 here is CASSPLTGTGQETQYF. The CDR3 DNA sequence: TGTGCCAGTAGTCCCCTCACCGGGACAGGGCAAGAGACCCAGTACTTC.

The CDR3 region has the DNA TGCGCCAGCAGCCAAGATGAAGCGGGGGGAACAGATACGCAGTATTTT. It translates to CASSQDEAGGTDTQYF. This chain connects TRBV4-3 to TRBJ2-3; TRBD2 aligns across 9 bases. Germline V gene lookup returns CDR1 LGHNA and CDR2 YSLEER. Trimming at V came to 0 bases and at J to 3 bases, leaving 4 bases not matched to a gene. This CDR3 comprises 16 residues.

The rearrangement joins TRBV5-1 to TRBJ2-3, with 7 bases fitting TRBD2. J lost 6 bases, V lost 0 bases, and 7 bases had no gene match. CDR3 length: 15 amino acids. The V gene's germline CDR1 is SGHRS and CDR2 YFSETQ. CDR3: CASSLVRMGGDTQYF. CDR3 in DNA: TGCGCCAGCAGCTTGGTTCGGATGGGGGGGGATACGCAGTATTTT.

This clone has a single count. This chain uses TRBV18 with TRBJ2-7; D is perhaps TRBD2 (5 bases). V lost 5 bases, J lost 2 bases, and 13 bases lay in between. The CDR3 totals 14 residues. Germline V lookup: CDR1 KGHSH, CDR2 LQKENI. The CDR3 protein is CASSTTPTTYEQYF. As DNA, the CDR3 is TGTGCCAGCTCAACAACACCGACTACCTACGAGCAGTACTTC.